The next 31 T cell receptor beta chains were all read from a single sample in a study of cytomegalovirus exposure and HLA in healthy donors. PCR was performed using 60 Vbeta and 13 Jbeta primers. Clones were read by immunoSEQ multiplex PCR, and TCRdb kept only the in-frame ones, dropping some. The sample has 100,000 to 150,000 clones, around four fifths seen once. Sequenced sample: PBMCs. These receptors were taken from a man aged 18 to 30 in good health and CMV-seropositive.

This chain joins TRBV30 and TRBJ2-7, with a possible D match to TRBD2 (7 bases). The germline V gene has CDR1 GTSNPN and CDR2 SVGIG (reference sequence). The CDR3 is 15 amino acids. V gave up 5 bases and J gave up 0 bases, with 17 bases separating them. The CDR3 nucleotides are TGTGCCTGGGAGGGGGGAGGGGTAGGCTCCTACGAGCAGTACTTC. This translates into CAWEGGGVGSYEQYF.

The sample holds a few counts of this clone. The chain joins TRBV4-1 to TRBJ2-3; tentatively, D is TRBD2 (6 bases). Trimming left V 6 bases short and J 3 bases short, with 16 bases between. The CDR3 runs 15 residues. From germline, CDR1 is MGHRA and CDR2 YSYEKL. The CDR3 bases are TGCGCCAGCAGAATCGGGGGTGGATTGACAGATACGCAGTATTTT. Translating it yields CASRIGGGLTDTQYF.

As to this clone: This sample also contains other DNA sequences that code for the same CDR3. The rearrangement uses TRBV9 and TRBJ1-2, with D uncertain. The germline V and J ends were trimmed by 0 bases and 2 bases, with 8 bases remaining between them. CDR3 length: 14 residues. Germline CDR1 is SGDLS and CDR2 is YYNGEE. The CDR3 protein is CASSVGGPNYGYTF. In DNA, the CDR3 is TGTGCCAGCAGCGTAGGAGGCCCAAACTATGGCTACACCTTC. Using reference TRBV9 and TRBJ1-2 for the parts outside the CDR3, the full variable domain is DSGVTQTPKHLITATGQRVTLRCSPRSGDLSVYWYQQSLDQGLQFLIQYYNGEERAKGNILERFSAQQFPDLHSELNLSSLELGDSALYFCASSVGGPNYGYTFGSGTRLTVV.

This rearrangement joins TRBV14 to TRBJ1-1, with D possibly matching TRBD1 (5 bases). Germline CDR1 and CDR2: SGHDN and FVKESK. V was trimmed by 4 bases and J by 0 bases, leaving 12 bases between them. The CDR3 sequence is 15 residues long. CDR3 protein: CASSPMGGLNTEAFF. The CDR3, as DNA: TGTGCCAGCAGCCCAATGGGGGGATTGAACACTGAAGCTTTCTTT.

CDR3 amino acids: CASSDVPQFNQPQHF. DNA of the CDR3: TGTGCCAGCAGTGACGTTCCACAGTTTAATCAGCCCCAGCATTTT. V is TRBV6-4 and J is TRBJ1-5; D remains ambiguous. The CDR3 runs 15 residues. CDR1 MRHNA and CDR2 SNTAGT come from the germline V gene. Trimming took 2 bases from V and 4 from J, leaving 12 bases between them.

This sequence joins TRBV11-2 and TRBJ2-7, with D possibly being TRBD2 (6 bases). V lost 6 bases and J lost 2, with 11 bases in between. This CDR3 region has 13 residues. CDR1 SGHAT and CDR2 FQNNGV come from the germline V gene. The CDR3 region is CASSPGATYEQYF. In nucleotides, the CDR3 is TGTGCCAGCAGTCCGGGAGCTACCTACGAGCAGTACTTC.

V gene TRBV27 combines with J gene TRBJ2-2; weak D call: TRBD2 (5 bases). This CDR3 region has 13 residues. Germline-derived CDR1 and CDR2 are MNHEY and SMNVEV (reference sequence). V lost 0 bases and J 7 bases, leaving 6 bases between the germline ends. This CDR3 is CASSLSRVGELFF. The CDR3 coding sequence is TGTGCCAGCAGTTTATCGAGGGTCGGGGAGCTGTTTTTT.

The genes are TRBV28 and TRBJ2-1; a possible D gene is TRBD1 (6 bases). The CDR3 sequence is 15 residues long. V dropped 4 bases and J dropped 3 bases, with 13 bases sitting between them. The germline V gene encodes CDR1 MDHEN and CDR2 SYDVKM. The CDR3 DNA reads TGTGCCAGCAGTTCACAGGGAATCGACTACAATGAGCAGTTCTTC. Protein: CASSSQGIDYNEQFF.

V is TRBV6-6 and J is TRBJ1-1, with D possibly matching TRBD1 (6 bases). This CDR3 is 14 amino acids long. Trimming removed 4 bases at V and 1 base at J, with 10 bases between. Germline loops: CDR1 MNHNY, CDR2 SVGAGI (reference sequence). CDR3 in amino acids: CASSLGAENTEAFF. The CDR3 bases are TGTGCCAGCAGTTTGGGGGCGGAGAACACTGAAGCTTTCTTT.

This sequence joins TRBV7-8 and TRBJ2-2, with D possibly matching TRBD1 (6 bases). The CDR3 covers 15 residues. The V end was cut by 4 bases, the J end by 3 bases, with 12 bases between. The germline V gene has CDR1 SGHVS and CDR2 FQNEAQ. In DNA form, the CDR3 reads TGTGCCAGCAGCTGGGGGCGGTGGGACACCGGGGAGCTGTTTTTT. Translated, it gives CASSWGRWDTGELFF.

CDR3: CASSFPGTEAFF. CDR3 nucleotide sequence: TGTGCCAGCAGTTTCCCCGGCACTGAAGCTTTCTTT. V usage is TRBV2 and J usage is TRBJ1-1; D gene unclear. The V and J ends lost 5 bases and 4 bases respectively, with 8 bases between them. Germline V gene sequence: CDR1 SNHLY, CDR2 FYNNEI. This CDR3 spans 12 amino acids.

The chain recombines TRBV4-2 with TRBJ2-5, with 11 bases aligning to TRBD2. The length of the CDR3 is 18 residues. Germline loops: CDR1 LGHNA, CDR2 YNFKEQ. The trim removed 0 bases at V and 4 bases at J, leaving 10 bases unmatched. CDR3 DNA sequence: TGTGCCAGCAGCCAAGATTTACTAGCGGGGGCCCTCCGAGAGACCCAGTACTTC. Its translation is CASSQDLLAGALRETQYF.

V gene TRBV13 combines with J gene TRBJ2-1; TRBD2 might be the D (7 bases). The CDR3 runs 14 residues. Trimming took off 3 bases at V and 4 bases at J, with 10 bases between the two ends. Germline values: CDR1 PRHDT, CDR2 FYEKMQ (reference sequence). CDR3 protein: CASSLRGGYNEQFF. The CDR3 DNA is TGTGCCAGCAGCTTGAGGGGGGGGTACAATGAGCAGTTCTTC.

The V gene is TRBV4-1, the J gene TRBJ2-2; D ambiguous. Per germline, CDR1 MGHRA and CDR2 YSYEKL. V shed 1 base and J shed 6 bases, with 3 bases lying between them. The CDR3 totals 12 residues. The CDR3 nucleotides read TGCGCCAGCAGCCAAGCATCCGGGGAGCTGTTTTTT. This sequence encodes CASSQASGELFF.

This chain uses TRBV7-6 with TRBJ2-2; weak D call: TRBD1 (6 bases). V was trimmed by 1 base and J by 1 base, leaving 16 bases between them. The CDR3 extends over 18 amino acids. Germline V gene data show CDR1 as SGHVS and CDR2 as FNYEAQ. This CDR3 is CASSLVLYRDKNTGELFF. The CDR3, as DNA: TGTGCCAGCAGCTTAGTACTCTACCGGGACAAGAACACCGGGGAGCTGTTTTTT.

The V and J genes are TRBV6-4 and TRBJ2-3; weak D call: TRBD2 (6 bases). Germline V gene lookup returns CDR1 MRHNA and CDR2 SNTAGT. This CDR3 has 13 amino acids. V lost 4 bases and J lost 4, with 9 bases in between. Here the CDR3 DNA reads TGTGCCAGCAGTGGGGGGGAGGCAGATACGCAGTATTTT. This gives the protein CASSGGEADTQYF.

V and J are TRBV4-2 and TRBJ1-5; a possible D gene is TRBD1 (6 bases). Germline V CDR1 and CDR2: LGHNA, YNFKEQ. V lost 4 bases to trimming and J lost 0 bases, with 10 bases between them. The CDR3 runs to 15 residues. The CDR3 is CASSPGQNSNQPQHF. As DNA, the CDR3 is TGTGCCAGCAGCCCCGGACAGAATAGCAATCAGCCCCAGCATTTT.

This clone was counted a single time. This chain links TRBV25-1 with TRBJ2-1, with 12 bases aligning to TRBD1. This CDR3 comprises 16 residues. With V trimmed by 8 bases and J by 15 bases, 20 bases remained unmatched. CDR1 and CDR2 from the germline V gene are MGHDK and SYGVNS. CDR3 loop: CASFPSGGQGAREGFF. In DNA form, the CDR3 reads TGTGCCAGCTTCCCCAGTGGGGGACAGGGGGCCCGGGAAGGGTTCTTC.

The rearrangement joins TRBV7-9 to TRBJ1-4; 8 nucleotides match TRBD1. The CDR3 is made up of 15 amino acids. J was trimmed by 7 bases and V by 10 bases; bases with no gene match: 14. Germline V CDR1 and CDR2: SEHNR, FQNEAQ (reference sequence). As DNA, the CDR3 is TGTGCCACGGGGAAACAGGGGGTAGGTGGTGAAAAACTGTTTTTT. Its translation: CATGKQGVGGEKLFF.

The chain has TRBV9 and TRBJ2-7; 8 bases fit TRBD2. J was trimmed by 4 bases and V by 1 base; bases with no gene match: 4. Germline CDR1 is SGDLS and CDR2 is YYNGEE. The CDR3 spans 14 residues. The CDR3 nucleotides read TGTGCCAGCAGCGTAATTGCTAGCGGGTACGAGCAGTACTTC. Residues: CASSVIASGYEQYF.

In nucleotides, the CDR3 is TGCGCCAGCAGCTTAGCGGGGGGTCTTTTCTACGAGCAGTACTTC. This translates into CASSLAGGLFYEQYF. V gene TRBV5-1 combines with J gene TRBJ2-7; TRBD2 aligns across 9 bases. The germline V gene has CDR1 SGHRS and CDR2 YFSETQ. The junction had 6 bases not matched to a gene; V was cut back by 2 bases and J by 3 bases. The CDR3 has 15 amino acids.

The chain joins TRBV7-2 to TRBJ1-1, with D hard to call. Germline V gives CDR1 SGHTA, CDR2 FQGNSA. This CDR3 contains 13 residues. Trimming pared 3 bases from V and 4 bases from J, leaving 9 bases between. CDR3 region: CASSFQEVTEAFF. The CDR3 DNA reads as TGTGCCAGCAGCTTTCAAGAGGTCACTGAAGCTTTCTTT. The variable domain in full, completed from reference TRBV7-2 and TRBJ1-1, reads GAGVSQSPSNKVTEKGKDVELRCDPISGHTALYWYRQSLGQGLEFLIYFQGNSAPDKSGLPSDRFSAERTGGSVSTLTIQRTQQEDSAVYLCASSFQEVTEAFFGQGTRLTVV.

In the case of this clone: An end of the junction differs from the germline gene, which may be a read error. The chain employs TRBV7-2 and TRBJ2-2, with TRBD2 matching over 7 bases. CDR1 SGHTA and CDR2 FQGNSA come from the germline V gene. The CDR3 sequence is 15 residues long. The CDR3 coding sequence is TGTGTCAGCAGCTTAGTGGGCAGGGAGGGCGGGGAGCTGTTTTTT. Its protein is CVSSLVGREGGELFF.

The V and J genes are TRBV19 and TRBJ1-2; D not certain. Per the germline V gene, CDR1 is LNHDA and CDR2 is SQIVND (reference sequence). V was cut by 2 bases and J by 2 bases, with 15 bases left in between. This CDR3 has 16 amino acids. DNA of the CDR3: TGTGCCAGTAGTATATCCCCTAAATTTATCAACTATGGCTACACCTTC. It specifies CASSISPKFINYGYTF.

This chain joins TRBV6-4 and TRBJ2-1; 7 bases are a match to TRBD2. CDR1 and CDR2 from the germline V gene are MRHNA and SNTAGT. This CDR3 is 16 amino acids long. V shed 6 bases and J 0 bases; nucleotides not matched to a gene: 8. The CDR3 DNA reads TGTGCCAGCAGCGCCCGCGGGGGTAGCTCCTACAATGAGCAGTTCTTC. Translating it yields CASSARGGSSYNEQFF.

The V and J genes are TRBV11-2 and TRBJ1-6; 7 nucleotides line up with TRBD1. Germline V gene lookup returns CDR1 SGHAT and CDR2 FQNNGV. The trim removed 0 bases at V and 8 bases at J, leaving 10 bases unmatched. The CDR3 is 17 amino acids. The CDR3 sequence: CASSLDPLRQGDSPLHF. CDR3 sequence (DNA): TGTGCCAGCAGCTTAGATCCACTTAGACAGGGCGATTCACCCCTCCACTTT.

This clone has only one observation. V gene TRBV23-1 combines with J gene TRBJ1-4; unclear D gene. TRBV23-1 is identified as an open reading frame with a role that is uncertain. The CDR3 totals 13 residues. V was cut by 6 bases and J by 5 bases, with 10 bases left in between. In DNA, the CDR3 is TGCGCCAGCAGCCCTTCGGGGAATGAAAAACTGTTTTTT. Protein product: CASSPSGNEKLFF.

This rearrangement joins TRBV28 to TRBJ1-5; tentative D call: TRBD1 (5 bases). Trimming left V 5 bases short and J 6 bases short, with 8 bases between. The CDR3 sequence is 12 residues long. Germline CDR1 MDHEN, CDR2 SYDVKM. The CDR3 sequence is CASSQGSQPQHF. The CDR3, as DNA: TGTGCCAGCAGTCAGGGCTCTCAGCCCCAGCATTTT.

The rearrangement links TRBV5-1 to TRBJ2-2; 12 nucleotides agree with TRBD2. CDR3 size: 15 residues. The trim removed 5 bases at V and 6 bases at J, leaving 5 bases unmatched. Germline V gives CDR1 SGHRS, CDR2 YFSETQ. CDR3 bases: TGCGCCAGCAGTCCCGGGACTAGCGGGCCCGGGGAGCTGTTTTTT. Its translation: CASSPGTSGPGELFF.

The chain recombines TRBV5-1 with TRBJ2-2, with D maybe TRBD2 (7 bases). The CDR3 covers 15 residues. Trimming took 0 bases from V and 7 from J, leaving 13 bases between them. Germline assignment: CDR1 SGHRS and CDR2 YFSETQ. This CDR3 is CASSLDRGAGGELFF. The CDR3 DNA is TGCGCCAGCAGCTTGGATCGGGGGGCAGGCGGGGAGCTGTTTTTT.

This chain joins TRBV6-6 and TRBJ1-6, with a possible D match to TRBD1 (5 bases). Germline values: CDR1 MNHNY, CDR2 SVGAGI (reference sequence). V shed 1 base and J shed 1 base, with 8 bases lying between them. This CDR3 is built from 16 residues. This chain's CDR3 is CASSYLKGSYNSPLHF. The DNA for the CDR3 is TGTGCCAGCAGTTACTTGAAGGGGTCCTATAATTCACCCCTCCACTTT.